A selection of T cell receptor beta chains follows, all from one sample in a study of lymphopenia after photon versus proton radiotherapy. The table came from immunoSEQ multiplex PCR; TCRdb's copy has only in-frame clones and leaves some out. The table lists roughly 32,000 clones, around 94% of them singletons. This material consisted of peripheral blood, taken from a patient treated with photon-based radiotherapy. The receptors derive from a woman in her forties or fifties with cholangiocarcinoma. The CDR3 runs from the conserved cysteine through the conserved F or W. The D gene is left open where the match is weak. Rows give clone size only sometimes, using once, few, many, or a class for an expanded clone.

NA	TRBV12-5	NA	TRBJ2-7	CASGSTLFYEQYF	TGTGCTAGTGGTTCGACGCTATTCTACGAGCAGTACTTC
TRBD1	TRBV5-6	NA	TRBJ1-2	CASSDTGDYGYTF	TGTGCCAGCAGCGATACAGGGGACTATGGCTACACCTTC
NA	TRBV30	NA	TRBJ1-1	CAWSKGGTEAFF	TGTGCCTGGAGTAAGGGGGGCACTGAAGCTTTCTTT
NA	TRBV4-1	NA	TRBJ1-6	CASSQGSPLHF	TGCGCCAGCAGCCAGGGATCACCCCTCCACTTT
NA	TRBV5-6	NA	TRBJ2-3	CASSVWAPDTQYF	TGTGCCAGCAGCGTGTGGGCCCCAGATACGCAGTATTTT
TRBD2	TRBV11-1	NA	TRBJ2-1	CASSFPPAGGYEQFF	TGTGCCAGCAGCTTTCCCCCAGCGGGGGGCTATGAGCAGTTCTTC
NA	TRBV10-1	few	TRBJ1-6	CASSGERGGNSPLHF	TGCGCCAGCAGCGGCGAAAGAGGCGGTAATTCACCCCTCCACTTT
NA	TRBV11-3	NA	TRBJ1-1	CASSLGSAVNTEAFF	TGTGCCAGCAGCTTAGGGTCCGCGGTTAACACTGAAGCTTTCTTT
TRBD2	TRBV9	NA	TRBJ2-1	CASSFQRGGKNEQFF	TGTGCCAGCAGCTTTCAGCGGGGGGGTAAGAATGAGCAGTTCTTC
NA	TRBV7-8	NA	TRBJ2-7	CASSLDLPYEQYF	TGTGCCAGCAGCTTAGATCTACCCTACGAGCAGTACTTC
NA	TRBV30	NA	TRBJ1-3	CAWRTAQGPGNTIYF	TGTGCCTGGCGTACCGCCCAGGGTCCTGGAAACACCATATATTTT